The T cell receptor (beta chain) described here comes from a study of radiotherapy plus CTLA-4 blockade in lung cancer. For the study at large: Objective responses were recorded in less than 20% of patients, with disease control recorded in less than 40%. Study-wide points: Subsequent to radiotherapy plus ipilimumab, tumor-derived TCR clones underwent expansion in blood. Increased serum interferon-beta after radiation also reportedly predicted response strongly.

CDR3 length equals 15 residues. Germline lookup yields CDR1 GTSNPN and CDR2 SVGIG (reference sequence). V was shortened by 2 bases and J by 5 bases, with 16 bases between the two germline ends. Chemo-refractory metastatic non-small-cell lung cancer patients underwent focal radiation alongside CTLA-4 blockade with ipilimumab. Profiling relied on immunoSEQ multiplex PCR, and the TCRdb table lists in-frame clones only, not all of them. Of roughly 78,000 clones listed, 78% were seen once; the top ten hold more than 7%. Note on this clone: The antigen is undetermined.

The chain couples TRBV30 to TRBJ1-5; tentatively, D is TRBD1 (5 bases). The material was peripheral blood, obtained from a patient treated with radiotherapy plus ipilimumab. This clonotype was sampled from a human donor with non-small cell lung cancer who had a complete response to radiotherapy plus ipilimumab. The CDR3 here is CAWSLGGARDQPQHF. CDR3 coding DNA: TGTGCCTGGAGTCTCGGGGGTGCAAGGGATCAGCCCCAGCATTTT.